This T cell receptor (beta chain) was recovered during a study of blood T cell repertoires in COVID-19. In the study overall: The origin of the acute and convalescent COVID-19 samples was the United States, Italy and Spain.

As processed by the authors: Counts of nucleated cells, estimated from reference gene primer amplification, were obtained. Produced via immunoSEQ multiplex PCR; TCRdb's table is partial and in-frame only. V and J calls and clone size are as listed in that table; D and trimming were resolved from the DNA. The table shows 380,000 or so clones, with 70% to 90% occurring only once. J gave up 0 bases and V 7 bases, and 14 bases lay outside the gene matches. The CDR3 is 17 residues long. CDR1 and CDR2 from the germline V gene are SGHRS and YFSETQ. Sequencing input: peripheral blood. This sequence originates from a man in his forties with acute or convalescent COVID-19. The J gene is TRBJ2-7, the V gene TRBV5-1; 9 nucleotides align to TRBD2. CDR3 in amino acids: CASCIRGAGGTSYEQYF. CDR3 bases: TGCGCCAGCTGCATTAGGGGGGCGGGGGGGACCTCCTACGAGCAGTACTTC.